The entry that follows covers one TCR beta chain sequence. This sample stems from a study of T cells in tuberculosis. For the study at large: CD1B tetramers identified T cells specific for mycobacterial lipid GMM.

Study-wide points: The stringent gate may have excluded weak CD1B-GMM tetramer binders.

Per the germline V gene, CDR1 is SEHNR and CDR2 is FQNEAQ (reference sequence). The CDR3 consists of 12 residues. Trimming stripped 4 bases from V and 6 bases from J, with 9 bases between. Cells were sorted from thawed PBMC rested overnight and stained with GMM-loaded CD1B tetramer, viability dye and anti-CD3. The lipid loaded on the CD1B tetramers was C32 glucose monomycolate from Rhodococcus equi. TCRdb keeps only in-frame clones here, not all; method: immunoSEQ multiplex PCR. The repertoire holds tens of thousands of clones, under 90% seen once, with around 13% in the top ten. This sequence was found in an adult woman with latent tuberculosis. The sequenced sample consisted of CD1b-GMM tetramer-negative cells sorted from PBMCs. The chain carries TRBV7-9 and TRBJ1-1, with a weak D call TRBD1 (6 bases). CDR3 protein: CASSSRQAEAFF. In DNA form, the CDR3 reads TGTGCCAGCAGCTCCCGACAGGCTGAAGCTTTCTTT.